Each of the 7 T cell receptor beta chains below was sequenced from the same sample in a study of CD8 T cells in ankylosing spondylitis. In TCRdb, the 5' RACE reads were re-called with MiXCR into one record per CDR3 protein. The profile shows around 150,000 distinct CDR3 sequences, under 55% of them singletons. What was sequenced was synovial fluid, either unsorted or a sorted T cell fraction (not recorded which). These receptors all come from a male donor with ankylosing spondylitis.

This clonotype was seen many times. V usage is TRBV27 and J usage is TRBJ1-1; 7 positions agree with TRBD1. Germline CDR1 MNHEY, CDR2 SMNVEV (reference sequence). V lost 3 bases to trimming and J lost 1 base; unmatched junction nucleotides: 2. CDR3 length equals 14 residues. In nucleotides, the CDR3 is TGTGCCAGCAGTTTGGGGACAGCGAACACTGAAGCTTTCTTT. Translated, it gives CASSLGTANTEAFF.

The chain couples TRBV4-3 to TRBJ1-5, with D possibly being TRBD1 (6 bases). The germline V and J ends were trimmed by 0 bases and 3 bases, with 9 bases remaining between them. CDR1 LGHNA and CDR2 YSLEER come from the germline V gene. The CDR3 contains 15 residues. CDR3 nucleotide sequence: TGCGCCAGCAGCCAAGAAGGGGGGTTCAATCAGCCCCAGCATTTT. This encodes CASSQEGGFNQPQHF.

This clonotype came up a few times. The J gene is TRBJ2-7, the V gene TRBV4-1; 10 bases are shared with TRBD1. The CDR3 runs 15 residues. V dropped 4 bases and J dropped 9; count of bases not matched to a gene: 12. CDR1 is MGHRA, CDR2 YSYEKL, per germline. The CDR3 bases are TGCGCCAGCAGCCTGACCGGGACAGGGGCGTTTGGGCAGTACTTC. This translates into CASSLTGTGAFGQYF.

The V and J genes are TRBV4-1 and TRBJ1-1; tentatively, D is TRBD1 (5 bases). V was trimmed by 1 base and J by 3 bases, leaving 15 bases between them. Per the germline V gene, CDR1 is MGHRA and CDR2 is YSYEKL. The CDR3 has 16 residues. The CDR3 protein is CASSQAPPRGDTEAFF. In DNA, the CDR3 is TGCGCCAGCAGCCAAGCCCCACCGAGGGGAGACACTGAAGCTTTCTTT.

The chain is built from TRBV6-8 and TRBJ2-2; D is undetermined. Germline V CDR1 and CDR2: MNHGY, SAAAGT. V dropped 7 bases and J dropped 5 bases, with 11 bases sitting between them. This CDR3 is built from 13 residues. For the CDR3, the DNA is TGTGCCAGCAAACTCTCTAGGACCGGGGAGCTGTTTTTT. This encodes CASKLSRTGELFF.

This clonotype was seen a handful of times. This chain joins TRBV24-1 and TRBJ2-1, with 10 positions matching TRBD2. The CDR3 extends over 16 amino acids. Germline CDR1 is KGHDR and CDR2 is SFDVKD. V lost 5 bases, J lost 2 bases, and 5 bases stayed unmatched. The CDR3 spells CATSGGSGGTYNEQFF. Here the CDR3 DNA reads TGTGCCACCAGTGGTGGTAGCGGGGGGACCTACAATGAGCAGTTCTTC.

There are a few counts of this clonotype. The chain couples TRBV7-6 to TRBJ2-3, with 7 nucleotides matching TRBD2. The ends lost 0 bases at V and 5 bases at J; junction bases unmatched: 2. The CDR3 length is 14 residues. Per germline, CDR1 SGHVS and CDR2 FNYEAQ. The CDR3 DNA follows: TGTGCCAGCAGCTTAGCGGGGGGGGTAGATACGCAGTATTTT. This gives the protein CASSLAGGVDTQYF.